Listed below are T cell receptor beta chains from one sample, sequenced in a study of blood T cell repertoires in COVID-19. Only in-frame clones appear in the TCRdb table, and some are missing; sequencing was by immunoSEQ multiplex PCR. The data hold hundreds of thousands of clones, with about 89% observed a single time. The sequenced sample was peripheral blood. The receptor source for this set is a man aged 40-49 years with acute or convalescent COVID-19. Each CDR3 is given with its conserved first and last residue. D genes are given only for firm matches. Clone size appears in some rows only: once, few, many, or a class for an expanded clone.

J	V	D	size	CDR3	DNA
TRBJ1-6	TRBV6-4	.	.	CASSRTPEGNSPLHF	TGTGCCAGCAGCCGAACTCCCGAGGGCAATTCACCCCTCCACTTT
TRBJ1-6	TRBV7-8	.	.	CASSIQGSYNSPLHF	TGTGCCAGCAGTATACAGGGTTCCTATAATTCACCCCTCCACTTT
TRBJ1-1	TRBV29-1	.	.	CSVGLQELGAFF	TGCAGCGTGGGACTCCAGGAGCTTGGAGCTTTCTTT
TRBJ2-1	TRBV10-3	TRBD2	.	CAISESGRASEQFF	TGTGCCATCAGTGAAAGCGGGAGGGCCAGTGAGCAGTTCTTC
TRBJ2-2	TRBV28	TRBD1	.	CASSSRTGGWTGELFF	TGTGCCAGCAGTTCAAGAACAGGGGGTTGGACCGGGGAGCTGTTTTTT
TRBJ2-2	TRBV9	.	.	CASSRPSAYNTGELFF	TGTGCCAGCAGCCGCCCTAGCGCATATAACACCGGGGAGCTGTTTTTT
TRBJ1-6	TRBV18	.	.	CASSPGGRYNSPLHF	TGTGCCAGCTCACCAGGGGGCCGATATAATTCACCCCTCCACTTT
TRBJ1-3	TRBV7-9	.	once	CASSIFRFTGSLSGNTIYF	TGTGCCAGCAGCATCTTCCGTTTCACAGGATCGCTCTCTGGAAACACCATATATTTT
TRBJ2-1	TRBV5-4	TRBD1	.	CASSPNPGTGSYEQFF	TGTGCCAGCAGCCCGAACCCCGGGACAGGGTCTTACGAGCAGTTCTTC
TRBJ2-5	TRBV6-2/TRBV6-3	.	.	CASSDLQETQYF	TGTGCCAGCAGCGACTTACAAGAGACCCAGTACTTC
TRBJ1-1	TRBV5-4	TRBD1	.	CASSKPGTGDSEAFF	TGTGCCAGCAGCAAACCCGGGACAGGGGATTCCGAAGCTTTCTTT
TRBJ2-7	TRBV27	TRBD1	.	CASSLWTGTEQYF	TGTGCCAGCAGTCTGTGGACAGGGACCGAGCAGTACTTC
TRBJ1-6	TRBV19	TRBD1	.	CASSNRGNSPLHF	TGTGCCAGTAGTAACAGGGGAAATTCACCCCTCCACTTT
TRBJ2-7	TRBV6-5	TRBD1	.	CASKAGTGWTEQYF	TGTGCCAGCAAGGCGGGGACAGGGTGGACCGAGCAGTACTTC
TRBJ1-6	TRBV5-1	TRBD1	.	CASSLTGGISSYNSPLHF	TGCGCCAGCAGCTTGACAGGGGGAATTAGCTCCTATAATTCACCCCTCCACTTT
TRBJ2-3	TRBV5-5	.	.	CASSLAFSGSTDTQYF	TGTGCCAGCAGCTTGGCTTTCTCCGGGAGCACAGATACGCAGTATTTT
TRBJ1-1	TRBV5-8	TRBD1	.	CASSFDRGGLVATEAFF	TGTGCCAGCAGCTTCGACAGGGGTGGGTTAGTGGCCACTGAAGCTTTCTTT
TRBJ2-1	TRBV28	TRBD1	.	CASSSPGTGVYEQFF	TGTGCCAGCAGTTCTCCCGGGACAGGGGTTTATGAGCAGTTCTTC
TRBJ2-1	TRBV19	.	.	CASRWGRENYNEQFF	TGTGCCAGCCGATGGGGCAGGGAAAACTACAATGAGCAGTTCTTC
TRBJ1-5	TRBV15	TRBD1	few	CATSRGQGSNQPQHF	TGTGCCACCAGCAGGGGACAGGGAAGCAATCAGCCCCAGCATTTT
TRBJ2-2	TRBV9	.	.	CASSVVWGVGTGELFF	TGTGCCAGCAGCGTAGTGTGGGGAGTAGGCACCGGGGAGCTGTTTTTT
TRBJ1-2	TRBV7-9	TRBD1	.	CASSSTTGDYGYTF	TGTGCCAGCAGCTCAACGACAGGGGATTATGGCTACACCTTC
TRBJ1-1	TRBV4-1	.	.	CASSQGADEAFF	TGCGCCAGCAGCCAAGGGGCAGATGAAGCTTTCTTT
TRBJ1-1	TRBV5-1	.	.	CASSLGVGTRRTNTEAFF	TGCGCCAGCAGCCTTGGAGTCGGCACCCGTCGCACGAACACTGAAGCTTTCTTT
TRBJ2-7	TRBV29-1	.	.	CSAVVSGSYEQYF	TGCAGCGCGGTGGTATCAGGATCCTACGAGCAGTACTTC
TRBJ2-1	TRBV7-3	.	.	CASSSTVWASAYNEQFF	TGTGCCAGCAGCTCCACCGTTTGGGCTAGCGCCTACAATGAGCAGTTCTTC
TRBJ2-4	TRBV2	TRBD1	.	CASRRTGSENIQYF	TGTGCCAGCAGACGGACAGGGTCCGAAAACATTCAGTACTTC
TRBJ2-7	TRBV7-3	.	few	CASSLTAGQSEQYF	TGTGCCAGCAGCTTAACGGCAGGGCAATCCGAGCAGTACTTC
TRBJ1-5	TRBV5-5	.	few	CASSPGDISNQPQHF	TGTGCCAGCAGCCCCGGGGACATTAGCAATCAGCCCCAGCATTTT
TRBJ2-1	TRBV28	.	.	CASSLGAGGGNEQFF	TGTGCCAGCAGTTTAGGGGCAGGGGGAGGAAATGAGCAGTTCTTC
TRBJ2-3	TRBV9	TRBD2	.	CASSASGGMRDTQYF	TGTGCCAGCAGCGCTAGCGGGGGGATGAGGGATACGCAGTATTTT
TRBJ1-3	TRBV28	TRBD1	.	CASTWTGGGNTIYF	TGTGCCAGCACCTGGACAGGGGGCGGAAACACCATATATTTT
TRBJ1-6	TRBV3-1/TRBV3-2	TRBD1	.	CASSTRGRGSPLHF	TGTGCCAGCAGCACCAGGGGGCGCGGGTCACCCCTCCACTTT
TRBJ1-5	TRBV19	TRBD1	.	CASIIQGYSSSQPQHF	TGTGCCAGTATCATACAGGGGTATTCATCGTCTCAGCCCCAGCATTTT
TRBJ1-6	TRBV19	.	.	CASTPDRLTLHF	TGTGCCAGTACCCCGGATAGACTCACCCTCCACTTT
TRBJ1-2	TRBV6-5	.	.	CASRAGIYGYTF	TGTGCCTCCAGGGCGGGAATCTATGGCTACACCTTC
TRBJ1-1	TRBV7-3	.	.	CASSLGEGTEAFF	TGTGCCAGCAGCTTAGGAGAGGGCACTGAAGCTTTCTTT
TRBJ1-4	TRBV3-1/TRBV3-2	.	.	CASSQGPGEKLFF	TGTGCCAGCAGCCAAGGGCCGGGTGAAAAACTGTTTTTT
TRBJ2-2	TRBV2	.	.	CASSELDRNTGELFF	TGTGCCAGCAGTGAATTGGACAGGAACACCGGGGAGCTGTTTTTT
TRBJ1-1	TRBV6-2/TRBV6-3	TRBD1	.	CASSYPLQGLVNTEAFF	TGTGCCAGCAGTTACCCGTTACAGGGGCTCGTGAACACTGAAGCTTTCTTT
TRBJ2-5	TRBV15	TRBD1	.	CATSSGQGRETQYF	TGTGCCACCAGCAGTGGACAGGGTAGAGAGACCCAGTACTTC
TRBJ1-2	TRBV30	.	once	CAWSRGFGGYTF	TGTGCCTGGAGTAGGGGTTTCGGAGGCTACACCTTC
TRBJ2-5	TRBV28	.	.	CASSLGGRLETQYF	TGTGCCAGCAGTTTAGGTGGGAGGTTAGAGACCCAGTACTTC
TRBJ1-5	TRBV10-3	.	.	CAISTTGSNQPQHF	TGTGCCATCAGTACCACAGGGTCCAATCAGCCCCAGCATTTT
TRBJ2-3	TRBV7-3	.	.	CASSSVTGASTDTQYF	TGTGCCAGCAGCTCCGTTACTGGTGCGAGCACAGATACGCAGTATTTT
TRBJ2-5	TRBV28	.	.	CASSFASGRLETQYF	TGTGCCAGCAGTTTCGCTTCAGGTCGGCTGGAGACCCAGTACTTC
TRBJ2-7	TRBV5-1	TRBD2	.	CASSINSGRAYEQYF	TGCGCCAGCAGCATAAATAGCGGGAGAGCATACGAGCAGTACTTC
TRBJ1-1	TRBV2	TRBD1	.	CASSPRGSEAFF	TGTGCCAGCAGCCCCAGGGGGTCTGAAGCTTTCTTT
TRBJ2-7	TRBV6-5	.	.	CASIPGGGVAEKQYF	TGTGCCAGCATCCCCGGAGGAGGGGTCGCCGAGAAGCAGTACTTC
TRBJ2-3	TRBV6-2/TRBV6-3	TRBD2	.	CASSYSRGGRYF	TGTGCCAGCAGTTACTCGAGGGGAGGGCGGTATTTT
TRBJ2-7	TRBV5-1	TRBD2	.	CASTGTSGTGEQYF	TGCGCCAGCACCGGGACTAGCGGGACGGGCGAGCAGTACTTC
TRBJ2-3	TRBV5-4	TRBD2	.	CASSSAEAGGLRSTQYF	TGTGCCAGCAGCTCCGCGGAAGCGGGGGGGTTAAGAAGTACGCAGTATTTT
TRBJ1-3	TRBV9	TRBD1	.	CASSIGTGGGNTIYF	TGTGCCAGCAGCATCGGGACAGGAGGAGGAAACACCATATATTTT
TRBJ1-2	TRBV4-1	TRBD1	.	CASRGQGRYGYTF	TGCGCCAGCAGGGGACAGGGTCGTTATGGCTACACCTTC
TRBJ2-5	TRBV7-9	.	.	CVGGTPQETQYF	TGTGTCGGGGGAACCCCCCAAGAGACCCAGTACTTC
TRBJ1-5	TRBV19	TRBD1	.	CASIPGQATSNQPQHF	TGTGCCAGTATCCCTGGACAGGCGACTAGCAATCAGCCCCAGCATTTT
TRBJ2-1	TRBV4-3	.	.	CASSQVSRGADEQFF	TGCGCCAGCAGCCAAGTCAGTCGGGGGGCAGATGAGCAGTTCTTC
TRBJ2-7	TRBV4-3	TRBD1	.	CASSQDWGQGRYEQYF	TGCGCCAGCAGCCAAGATTGGGGACAGGGGAGGTACGAGCAGTACTTC
TRBJ2-2	TRBV10-3	TRBD1	.	CAISESGQVNTGELFF	TGTGCCATCAGTGAGTCAGGACAGGTGAACACCGGGGAGCTGTTTTTT
TRBJ2-3	TRBV7-9	.	.	CASSLDRDSTDTQYF	TGTGCCAGCAGCTTAGACAGGGATAGCACAGATACGCAGTATTTT